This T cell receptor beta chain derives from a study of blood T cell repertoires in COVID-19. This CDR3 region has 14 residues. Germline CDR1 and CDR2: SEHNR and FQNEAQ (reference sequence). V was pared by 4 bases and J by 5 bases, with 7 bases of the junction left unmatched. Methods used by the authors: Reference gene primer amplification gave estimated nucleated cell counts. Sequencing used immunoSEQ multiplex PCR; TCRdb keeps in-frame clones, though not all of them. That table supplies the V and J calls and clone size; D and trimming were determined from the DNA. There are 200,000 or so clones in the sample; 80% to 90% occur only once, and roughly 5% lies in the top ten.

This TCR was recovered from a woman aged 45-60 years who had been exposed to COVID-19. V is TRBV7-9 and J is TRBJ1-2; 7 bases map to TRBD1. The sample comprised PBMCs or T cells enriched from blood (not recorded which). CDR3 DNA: TGTGCCAGCAGCTCCCCTACAGGGGTTTATGGCTACACCTTC. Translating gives CASSSPTGVYGYTF.